This T cell receptor beta chain was observed in a study of CD8 T cells in ankylosing spondylitis. Note on this clonotype: No antigen is known for it.

TCRdb called the 5' RACE reads again in MiXCR, with one record for every CDR3 protein. The sample yields around 450,000 distinct CDR3 sequences, 25% to 30% seen once. Notes on the study in general: Blood of patients with ankylosing spondylitis appeared to be characterized by a TCR beta motif of several highly homologous variants.

This sequence was found in a male donor with ankylosing spondylitis. Sequenced sample: blood, either unsorted or a sorted T cell fraction (not recorded which).

CDR3 sequence: CATSDYSGAEAFF. CDR3 in DNA: TGTGCCACCAGTGATTATTCCGGGGCTGAAGCTTTCTTT. This rearrangement joins TRBV24-1 to TRBJ1-1; D gene uncertain. In germline, CDR1 is KGHDR, CDR2 SFDVKD. Trimming pared 2 bases from V and 6 bases from J, leaving 9 bases between. This CDR3 region has 13 residues.